Listed here are 3 T cell receptor beta chains from one sample, sequenced in a study of identical twins. TCRdb reprocessed the 5' RACE reads with MiXCR, giving one entry per CDR3 protein. The sample lists 690,000 or so distinct CDR3 sequences, over 8.5% seen once, with around 0.95% in the top ten. These data were also filed under a second study, of yellow fever vaccine responses in identical twins.

The sequencing input was PBMCs. These TCRs come from a woman aged 18-29 years in good health.

The sample holds many counts of this clonotype. This chain connects TRBV6-1 to TRBJ2-1, with 10 bases fitting TRBD2. Germline values: CDR1 MNHNS, CDR2 SASEGT. There are 15 residues in the CDR3. V lost 7 bases, J lost 0 bases, and 3 bases stayed unmatched. In nucleotides, the CDR3 is TGTGCCAGCACCGGACTAGCGGCCTCCTACAATGAGCAGTTCTTC. The encoded protein is CASTGLAASYNEQFF.

This clonotype was found a few times. V and J are TRBV24-1 and TRBJ2-3; the match to TRBD2 covers 11 bases. Germline V gives CDR1 KGHDR, CDR2 SFDVKD. V lost 4 bases to trimming and J lost 1 base; unmatched junction nucleotides: 12. This CDR3 is built from 19 residues. In nucleotides, the CDR3 is TGTGCCACCAGTGACCCCACTAGCGGGAGCGTCGAGGGCACAGATACGCAGTATTTT. It encodes CATSDPTSGSVEGTDTQYF.

At least ten counts were recorded for this clonotype. The genes are TRBV2 and TRBJ2-2; 7 nucleotides match TRBD1. CDR1 and CDR2 from the germline V gene are SNHLY and FYNNEI. This CDR3 comprises 15 residues. Germline trimming cut 5 bases from V and 2 bases from J; bases unmatched to any gene: 5. The CDR3 spells CASSRDRINTGELFF. In DNA form, the CDR3 reads TGTGCCAGCAGTCGGGACAGAATTAACACCGGGGAGCTGTTTTTT. Full variable domain (missing parts from reference TRBV2 and TRBJ2-2): EPEVTQTPSHQVTQMGQEVILRCVPISNHLYFYWYRQILGQKVEFLVSFYNNEISEKSEIFDDQFSVERPDGSNFTLKIRSTKLEDSAMYFCASSRDRINTGELFFGEGSRLTVL.